This T cell receptor beta chain came from a study of T cells in Graves' hyperthyroidism and ophthalmopathy. On the basis of clinical symptoms, serum thyroxine and TRAb, thyroid ultrasound and orbital computed tomography, diagnoses were made. V was pared by 5 bases and J by 7 bases, with 20 bases between. The CDR3 is 14 amino acids. Germline loops: CDR1 SQVTM, CDR2 ANQGSEA. This clonotype was counted ten times or more. Researchers took RNA transcripts and amplified the TCR beta CDR3 regions from them. Researchers ran a first-round RT-PCR on the TCR CDR3 using the HTBI primer set. TCRdb re-analysed the multiplex PCR reads in MiXCR, keeping a single row per CDR3 protein. The sample contains 500,000 to 600,000 distinct CDR3 sequences, just over 45% of which appear only once.

The TCR comes from a woman aged 18-29 years with Graves' hyperthyroidism. Sequenced material: peripheral blood or thyroid tissue (not recorded which). The J gene is TRBJ1-1, the V gene TRBV29-1, with D possibly matching TRBD1 (5 bases). CDR3 sequence: CSVFRLDTGLEAFF. The DNA of the CDR3 is TGCAGCGTTTTTCGATTGGACACCGGTCTTGAAGCTTTCTTT.